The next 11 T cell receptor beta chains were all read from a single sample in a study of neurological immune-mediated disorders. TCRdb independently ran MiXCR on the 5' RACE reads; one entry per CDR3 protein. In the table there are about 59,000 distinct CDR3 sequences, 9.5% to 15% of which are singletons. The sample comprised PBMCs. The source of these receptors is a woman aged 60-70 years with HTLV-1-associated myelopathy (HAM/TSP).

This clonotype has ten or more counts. This CDR3 is CASRDRGVEQYF. CDR3 coding DNA: TGTGCCAGCAGGGACCGCGGCGTGGAGCAGTACTTC. This chain joins TRBV2 and TRBJ2-7; no reliable D call. CDR1 and CDR2 (germline): SNHLY, FYNNEI. The CDR3 totals 12 residues. Trimming pared 6 bases from V and 7 bases from J, leaving 13 bases between.

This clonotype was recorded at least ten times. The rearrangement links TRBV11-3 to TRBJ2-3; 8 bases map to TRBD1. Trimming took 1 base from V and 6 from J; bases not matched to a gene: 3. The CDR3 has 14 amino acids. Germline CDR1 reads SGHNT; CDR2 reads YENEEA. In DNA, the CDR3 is TGTGCCAGCAGCTTAGGCAGGGGGCCGGATACGCAGTATTTT. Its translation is CASSLGRGPDTQYF.

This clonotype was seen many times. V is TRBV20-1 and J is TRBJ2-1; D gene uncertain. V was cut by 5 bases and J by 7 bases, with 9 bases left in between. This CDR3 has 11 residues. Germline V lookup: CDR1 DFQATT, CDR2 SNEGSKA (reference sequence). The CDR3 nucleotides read TGCAGTGCTCACCCCGGTAATGAGCAGTTCTTC. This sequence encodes CSAHPGNEQFF.

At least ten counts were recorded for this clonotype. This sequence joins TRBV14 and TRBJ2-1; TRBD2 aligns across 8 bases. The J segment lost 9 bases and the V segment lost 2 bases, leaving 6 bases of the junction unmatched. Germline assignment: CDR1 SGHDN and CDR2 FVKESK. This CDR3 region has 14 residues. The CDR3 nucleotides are TGTGCCAGCAGCCAACTTAGCGGGATAGGTGAGCAGTTCTTC. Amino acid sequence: CASSQLSGIGEQFF. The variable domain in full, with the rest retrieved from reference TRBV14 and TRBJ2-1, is EAGVTQFPSHSVIEKGQTVTLRCDPISGHDNLYWYRRVMGKEIKFLLHFVKESKQDESGMPNNRFLAERTGGTYSTLKVQPAELEDSGVYFCASSQLSGIGEQFFGPGTRLTVL.

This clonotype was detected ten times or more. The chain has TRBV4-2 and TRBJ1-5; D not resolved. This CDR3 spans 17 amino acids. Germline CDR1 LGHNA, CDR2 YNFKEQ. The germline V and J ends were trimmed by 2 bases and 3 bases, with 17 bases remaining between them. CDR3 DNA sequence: TGTGCCAGCAGCCAAAATTACCGGGAAGAAACCAATCAGCCCCAGCATTTT. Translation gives CASSQNYREETNQPQHF.

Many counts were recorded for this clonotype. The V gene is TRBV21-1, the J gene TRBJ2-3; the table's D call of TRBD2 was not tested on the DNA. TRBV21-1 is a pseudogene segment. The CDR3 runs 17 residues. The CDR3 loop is CASNRTSGSRRGDTQYF. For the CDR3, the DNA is TGTGCCAGCAACAGGACTAGCGGGAGCAGGCGGGGGGATACGCAGTATTTT.

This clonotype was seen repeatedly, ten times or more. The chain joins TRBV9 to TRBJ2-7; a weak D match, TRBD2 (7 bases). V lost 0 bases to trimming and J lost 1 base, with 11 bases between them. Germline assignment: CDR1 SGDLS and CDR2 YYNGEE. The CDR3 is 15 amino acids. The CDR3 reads CASSVGGGTSYEQYF. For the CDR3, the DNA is TGTGCCAGCAGCGTAGGGGGAGGGACATCCTACGAGCAGTACTTC. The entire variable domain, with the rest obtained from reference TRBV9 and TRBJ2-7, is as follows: DSGVTQTPKHLITATGQRVTLRCSPRSGDLSVYWYQQSLDQGLQFLIQYYNGEERAKGNILERFSAQQFPDLHSELNLSSLELGDSALYFCASSVGGGTSYEQYFGPGTRLTVT.

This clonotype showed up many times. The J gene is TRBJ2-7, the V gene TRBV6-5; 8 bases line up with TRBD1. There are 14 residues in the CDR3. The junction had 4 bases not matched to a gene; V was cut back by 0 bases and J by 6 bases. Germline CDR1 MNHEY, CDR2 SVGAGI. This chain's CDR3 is CASSYSWTGIEQYF. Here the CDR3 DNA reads TGTGCCAGCAGTTACTCTTGGACAGGGATCGAGCAGTACTTC.

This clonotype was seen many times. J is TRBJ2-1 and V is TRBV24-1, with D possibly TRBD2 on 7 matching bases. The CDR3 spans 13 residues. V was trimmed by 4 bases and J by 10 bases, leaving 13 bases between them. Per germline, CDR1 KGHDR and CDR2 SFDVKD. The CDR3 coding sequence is TGTGCCACCAGTGACACTAGGGGGGGAGAGCAGTTCTTC. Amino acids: CATSDTRGGEQFF.

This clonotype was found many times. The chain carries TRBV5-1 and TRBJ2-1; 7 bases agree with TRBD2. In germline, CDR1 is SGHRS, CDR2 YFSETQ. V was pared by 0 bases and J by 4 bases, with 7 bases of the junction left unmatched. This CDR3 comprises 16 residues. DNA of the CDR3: TGCGCCAGCAGCTTGGCTGCGGGACTAAATTACAATGAGCAGTTCTTC. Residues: CASSLAAGLNYNEQFF.

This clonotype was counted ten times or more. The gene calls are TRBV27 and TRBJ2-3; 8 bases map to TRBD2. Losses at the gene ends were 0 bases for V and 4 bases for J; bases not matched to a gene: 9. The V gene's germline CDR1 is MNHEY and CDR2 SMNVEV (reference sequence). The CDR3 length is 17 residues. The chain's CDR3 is CASSLSYPAGVADTQYF. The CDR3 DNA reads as TGTGCCAGCAGTTTATCCTACCCAGCGGGAGTGGCAGATACGCAGTATTTT.